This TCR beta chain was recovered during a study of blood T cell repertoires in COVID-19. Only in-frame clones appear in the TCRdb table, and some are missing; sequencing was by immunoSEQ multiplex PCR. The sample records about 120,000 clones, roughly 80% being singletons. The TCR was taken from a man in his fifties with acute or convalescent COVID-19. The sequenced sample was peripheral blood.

The CDR3 DNA reads TGTGCCAGCAGCTTAGAACCTAGCGGGCCCTCGGGGCAGTTCTTC. Its protein product is CASSLEPSGPSGQFF. The chain links TRBV11-2 to TRBJ2-1, with 8 bases lining up with TRBD2. Trimming removed 0 bases from V and 12 bases from J; junction bases left unmatched: 10. CDR1 and CDR2 from the germline V gene are SGHAT and FQNNGV. The CDR3 runs 15 residues.